This TCR beta chain appears in the sequencing data of a study of T cells of healthy individuals. This clonotype turned up a few times. TCRdb re-called the 5' RACE reads with MiXCR, one entry per CDR3 protein. This table has around 90,000 distinct CDR3 sequences, roughly 5.1% appearing once. The receptor was derived from a female donor in good health.

This CDR3 is CASSEQGGYGYTF. CDR3 bases: TGCGCCAGCAGCGAACAGGGTGGATATGGCTACACCTTC. This chain links TRBV4-1 with TRBJ1-2; D may be TRBD1 (6 bases). Germline V gives CDR1 MGHRA, CDR2 YSYEKL. This CDR3 comprises 13 residues. V gave up 5 bases and J gave up 5 bases, with 12 bases separating them.